One sample yielded the 16 T cell receptor beta chains listed below, sequenced in a study of blood T cells in healthy people across ages. Primed by a sample-barcoded 5' primer and a J-beta primer mix, a second PCR proceeded for about 6 to 11 cycles. TCRdb re-derived calls from the 5' RACE reads in MiXCR, one entry per CDR3 protein. Seen here are more than 900,000 distinct CDR3 sequences, approximately 26% observed once, and the top ten hold around 0.7%. This same sample was also part of a study on T cells of mothers and their children.

The sequencing input was blood. These receptors were collected from a girl aged 2-10 years in good health.

The genes are TRBV7-9 and TRBJ2-3, with TRBD2 as a possible D gene (6 bases). V lost 5 bases and J 2 bases, leaving 14 bases between the germline ends. The CDR3 consists of 15 residues. Looked up from germline, CDR1 is SEHNR and CDR2 is FQNEAQ (reference sequence). This CDR3 reads CASSPPAGNTDTQYF. CDR3 bases: TGTGCCAGCAGCCCCCCGGCGGGGAACACAGATACGCAGTATTTT.

The V call is TRBV12-3 or TRBV12-4, the J call TRBJ1-2; unclear D gene. The CDR3 is 14 amino acids. Trimming left V 1 base short and J 4 bases short, with 10 bases between. CDR3 DNA sequence: TGTGCCAGCAGTTTAGTCTCCCCTAGCTATGGCTACACCTTC. As protein: CASSLVSPSYGYTF.

The rearrangement joins TRBV6-1 to TRBJ2-1, with 10 bases aligning to TRBD1. The V segment lost 6 bases and the J segment 2 bases; nucleotides outside the gene matches: 7. Germline V CDR1 and CDR2: MNHNS, SASEGT. This CDR3 is 16 amino acids long. The DNA for the CDR3 is TGTGCCAGCAGGACTACCGGACAGGGGGCCTACAATGAGCAGTTCTTC. This gives the protein CASRTTGQGAYNEQFF.

The chain recombines TRBV7-9 with TRBJ2-5, with 9 nucleotides matching TRBD1. The last part of the DNA fits TRBJ2-7 better; the J call may be wrong. Germline V CDR1 and CDR2: SEHNR, FQNEAQ (reference sequence). The CDR3 contains 14 residues. The CDR3 DNA sequence: TGTGCCAGCAGCCGACAGGGGGGTTTCTACGAGCAGTACTTC. Its translation: CASSRQGGFYEQYF.

This rearrangement joins TRBV24-1 to TRBJ2-5; the D gene is possibly TRBD2 (6 bases). The DNA matches TRBJ2-1 better at its end, which makes the J call doubtful. The length of the CDR3 is 13 residues. CDR1 and CDR2 from the germline V gene are KGHDR and SFDVKD. CDR3 loop: CATAGLDNNEQFF. For the CDR3, the DNA is TGTGCCACCGCGGGACTGGATAACAATGAGCAGTTCTTC.

This clonotype was seen more than once but under ten times. The chain combines TRBV7-8 with TRBJ2-5; 8 bases line up with TRBD2. The end of the DNA is better explained by TRBJ2-7, so the J call may be wrong. The CDR3 consists of 14 residues. The germline V gene encodes CDR1 SGHVS and CDR2 FQNEAQ. CDR3 sequence reads: CASSMGLDSYEQYF. DNA for the CDR3: TGTGCCAGCAGCATGGGACTAGACAGTTACGAGCAGTACTTC.

The CDR3 sequence: CASRKTGGEYGYTF. CDR3 nucleotide sequence: TGTGCCAGCAGGAAGACAGGGGGCGAATATGGCTACACCTTC. This sequence joins TRBV2 and TRBJ1-2; 10 nucleotides agree with TRBD1. CDR1 and CDR2 from the germline V gene are SNHLY and FYNNEI. The length of the CDR3 is 14 residues. The V segment lost 6 bases and the J segment 5 bases; nucleotides outside the gene matches: 6.

CDR3 nucleotides: TGTGCCAGCAGTAGCCCGCGTGTTGCGCCCCTCCACTTT. It translates to CASSSPRVAPLHF. The V gene is TRBV28, the J gene TRBJ1-6, with D unresolved. Germline CDR1 and CDR2: MDHEN and SYDVKM. The CDR3 covers 13 residues. Trimming pared 5 bases from V and 13 bases from J, leaving 15 bases between.

The rearrangement links TRBV11-2 to TRBJ1-3; no definite D call. Germline CDR1 is SGHAT and CDR2 is FQNNGV. This CDR3 has 16 residues. The V and J ends lost 5 bases and 0 bases respectively, with 14 bases between them. The CDR3 spells CASSPDRRVSGNTIYF. In DNA, the CDR3 is TGTGCCAGCAGCCCCGACCGACGCGTCTCTGGAAACACCATATATTTT. The full variable domain, completed using reference TRBV11-2 and TRBJ1-3, is EAGVAQSPRYKIIEKRQSVAFWCNPISGHATLYWYQQILGQGPKLLIQFQNNGVVDDSQLPKDRFSAERLKGVDSTLKIQPAKLEDSAVYLCASSPDRRVSGNTIYFGEGSWLTVV.

The CDR3 sequence: CASSLIQSGVDEQFF. The CDR3 DNA reads TGCGCCAGCAGCTTGATCCAGTCAGGGGTCGATGAGCAGTTCTTC. The chain couples TRBV5-1 to TRBJ2-7, with TRBD1 as a possible D gene (6 bases). The J call is uncertain, as TRBJ2-1 better fits the DNA end. The CDR3 contains 15 residues. Germline V gives CDR1 SGHRS, CDR2 YFSETQ.

The chain recombines TRBV20-1 with TRBJ2-3; no definite D call. The germline CDR1 and CDR2 sequences are DFQATT and SNEGSKA (reference sequence). V lost 3 bases, J lost 8 bases, and 9 bases lay in between. This CDR3 region has 11 residues. The CDR3 region is CSASTESTQYF. The CDR3 DNA reads TGCAGTGCTAGTACGGAGAGTACGCAGTATTTT.

Here the CDR3 DNA reads TGTGCCAGCAGCTTAAAAACCGGACTAGCGTCCTTAAGCACAGATACGCAGTATTTT. Protein sequence: CASSLKTGLASLSTDTQYF. V gene TRBV7-3 combines with J gene TRBJ2-3; TRBD2 aligns across 9 bases. Germline-derived CDR1 and CDR2 are SGHTA and FQGTGA. The CDR3 covers 19 residues. Trimming cost V 1 base and J 0 bases; bases outside gene matches: 11.

The rearrangement uses TRBV11-3 and TRBJ1-2; no firm D call. The CDR3 consists of 11 residues. Germline values: CDR1 SGHNT, CDR2 YENEEA. The germline V and J ends were trimmed by 8 bases and 2 bases, with 6 bases remaining between them. The CDR3 spells CASGFNYGYTF. The CDR3 DNA reads as TGTGCCAGCGGGTTCAACTATGGCTACACCTTC. The entire variable domain, with the rest obtained from reference TRBV11-3 and TRBJ1-2, is as follows: EAGVVQSPRYKIIEKKQPVAFWCNPISGHNTLYWYLQNLGQGPELLIRYENEEAVDDSQLPKDRFSAERLKGVDSTLKIQPAELGDSAVYLCASGFNYGYTFGSGTRLTVV.

As concerns this clonotype: A much bigger clone sits one base away, suggesting this may be a read error. This chain uses TRBV6-5 with TRBJ1-1; a possible D gene is TRBD1 (5 bases). Germline V CDR1 and CDR2: MNHEY, SVGAGI. The V and J ends lost 6 bases and 8 bases respectively, with 10 bases between them. CDR3 length: 11 amino acids. The CDR3 sequence: CASSTGAEAFF. The CDR3 coding sequence is TGTGCCAGCAGCACCGGGGCCGAAGCTTTCTTT.

V and J are TRBV6-4 and TRBJ2-1; 7 nucleotides align to TRBD1. The junction had 5 bases not matched to a gene; V was cut back by 6 bases and J by 6 bases. CDR3 length equals 13 residues. Germline CDR1 MRHNA, CDR2 SNTAGT. Here the CDR3 DNA reads TGTGCCAGCAGCCTGGACAGGAGCAATGAGCAGTTCTTC. Its protein is CASSLDRSNEQFF.

This clonotype was seen only a few times. The chain couples TRBV21-1 to TRBJ2-7. TRBV21-1 is described as a pseudogene. This CDR3 is 16 amino acids long. The CDR3 sequence is CASSKFTSDHSCEQYF. CDR3 nucleotide sequence: TGTGCCAGCAGCAAATTCACCTCAGACCATTCCTGCGAGCAGTACTTC.